This TCR beta chain came from a study of shared clonotypes between healthy human individuals. CD8 cells classed as naive were CD45RO-negative and positively selected for CCR7, excluding terminally differentiated effector memory CD45RA+ cells. V dropped 3 bases and J dropped 4 bases, with 10 bases sitting between them. Germline CDR1 is SGHDT and CDR2 is YYEEEE. This CDR3 spans 13 amino acids. Produced via immunoSEQ multiplex PCR; TCRdb's table is partial and in-frame only. The profile shows 550,000 to 600,000 clones, 95% to 98% of them singletons. The source is a man younger than 40 in good health. Sequencing was carried out using naive CD8+ T cells sorted from blood. The chain combines TRBV5-6 with TRBJ1-1, with D unclear. CDR3 nucleotides: TGTGCCAGCAGCTCACTGGTGGGCACTGAAGCTTTCTTT. Residues: CASSSLVGTEAFF.